The 17 T cell receptor beta chains listed next were all sequenced from one sample in a study of early T cells in non-severe SARS-CoV-2 infection. A single record per CDR3 protein comes from TCRdb applying MiXCR to the 5' RACE reads. This table holds under 60,000 distinct CDR3 sequences, roughly 9% found once. Sample: whole blood. The receptors originated from an adult who was a healthcare worker with PCR-confirmed SARS-CoV-2 infection or an uninfected control (not recorded which).

This clonotype was detected only a few times. The rearrangement joins TRBV4-1 to TRBJ2-3, with 9 bases lining up with TRBD2. Germline V gene data show CDR1 as MGHRA and CDR2 as YSYEKL. The length of the CDR3 is 16 residues. V gave up 0 bases and J gave up 2 bases; unmatched junction bases: 3. The CDR3 coding sequence is TGCGCCAGCAGCCAAGAAGGCGGGAGGGCCACAGATACGCAGTATTTT. Its protein is CASSQEGGRATDTQYF.

This clonotype came up a few times. A much larger clone sits a single nucleotide away, making a read error possible. This sequence joins TRBV15 and TRBJ2-2; tentatively, D is TRBD2 (5 bases). The CDR3 runs 16 residues. The germline V gene has CDR1 LNHNV and CDR2 YYDKDF (reference sequence). The V end was cut by 1 base, the J end by 6 bases, with 15 bases between. Written as DNA, the CDR3 is TGTGCCACCAGCAGAGTCAGGCCGGGGATGGCCGGGGAGCTGTTTTTT. Protein product: CATSRVRPGMAGELFF. Together with reference TRBV15 and TRBJ2-2, the CDR3 gives the full variable domain: DAMVIQNPRYQVTQFGKPVTLSCSQTLNHNVMYWYQQKSSQAPKLLFHYYDKDFNNEADTPDNFQSRRPNTSFCFLDIRSPGLGDTAMYLCATSRVRPGMAGELFFGEGSRLTVL.

The chain has TRBV7-8 and TRBJ1-5; no clear D. The CDR3 is 14 residues long. The ends were cut back, 1 base at V and 4 bases at J, with 8 bases in the middle. Germline V gives CDR1 SGHVS, CDR2 FQNEAQ. This CDR3 reads CASSLGRENQPQHF. Written as DNA, the CDR3 is TGTGCCAGCAGCTTAGGCCGGGAGAATCAGCCCCAGCATTTT. Together with reference TRBV7-8 and TRBJ1-5, the CDR3 gives the full variable domain: GAGVSQSPRYKVAKRGQDVALRCDPISGHVSLFWYQQALGQGPEFLTYFQNEAQLDKSGLPSDRFFAERPEGSVSTLKIQRTQQEDSAVYLCASSLGRENQPQHFGDGTRLSIL.

Ten or more counts support this clonotype. The gene calls are TRBV7-2 and TRBJ2-1, with 8 nucleotides matching TRBD1. Germline V gene data show CDR1 as SGHTA and CDR2 as FQGNSA. The CDR3 spans 15 residues. V shed 6 bases and J 7 bases; nucleotides not matched to a gene: 11. CDR3 coding DNA: TGTGCCAGCAGTGTCGACAGGGGCCGCAGGAATGAGCAGTTCTTC. Its protein product is CASSVDRGRRNEQFF.

This clonotype turned up a few times. This chain uses TRBV9 with TRBJ1-4, with a tentative D call TRBD1 (6 bases). CDR3 length: 15 residues. V was shortened by 0 bases and J by 8 bases, with 14 bases between the two germline ends. Germline CDR1 is SGDLS and CDR2 is YYNGEE. The CDR3 region is CASSVDRGAGEKLFF. CDR3 in DNA: TGTGCCAGCAGCGTAGATCGGGGGGCAGGAGAAAAACTGTTTTTT. Drawing the rest from reference TRBV9 and TRBJ1-4, the complete variable domain is DSGVTQTPKHLITATGQRVTLRCSPRSGDLSVYWYQQSLDQGLQFLIQYYNGEERAKGNILERFSAQQFPDLHSELNLSSLELGDSALYFCASSVDRGAGEKLFFGSGTQLSVL.

The chain couples TRBV30 to TRBJ2-4, with TRBD2 matching over 11 bases. Per the germline V gene, CDR1 is GTSNPN and CDR2 is SVGIG (reference sequence). The CDR3 totals 15 residues. V lost 3 bases and J lost 0; bases outside the gene matches: 1. The CDR3 DNA sequence: TGTGCCTGGAGACTAGCGGGGGCAGCCAAAAACATTCAGTACTTC. It codes for CAWRLAGAAKNIQYF. Full variable domain (rest looked up from reference TRBV30 and TRBJ2-4): SQTIHQWPATLVQPVGSPLSLECTVEGTSNPNLYWYRQAAGRGLQLLFYSVGIGQISSEVPQNLSASRPQDRQFILSSKKLLLSDSGFYLCAWRLAGAAKNIQYFGAGTRLSVL.

The J gene is TRBJ2-3, the V gene TRBV3-2. TRBV3-2 is marked as a pseudogene. The CDR3 runs 13 residues. CDR3 sequence reads: CASSQGRADTQYF. The CDR3 DNA reads TGTGCCAGCAGCCAAGGTCGCGCAGATACGCAGTATTTT.

The chain uses TRBV5-4 and TRBJ1-2, with 10 bases aligning to TRBD1. The CDR3 totals 15 residues. With V trimmed by 0 bases and J by 7 bases, 6 bases remained unmatched. The germline V gene has CDR1 SGHNT and CDR2 YYREEE (reference sequence). The DNA of the CDR3 is TGTGCCAGCAGCTTGGGGGGACAGGGGATCAGTGGCTACACCTTC. Amino acids: CASSLGGQGISGYTF.

The genes are TRBV4-1 and TRBJ1-1; no firm D call. Trimming left V 7 bases short and J 4 bases short, with 19 bases between. Per the germline V gene, CDR1 is MGHRA and CDR2 is YSYEKL. CDR3 length equals 15 residues. The CDR3 reads CASTPSRGAITEAFF. CDR3 in DNA: TGCGCCAGCACCCCCAGCCGGGGAGCGATCACTGAAGCTTTCTTT.

This clonotype was seen at least ten times. The V call is TRBV28, the J call TRBJ2-7, with D perhaps TRBD1 or TRBD2 (5 bases each). This CDR3 has 11 residues. Germline assignment: CDR1 MDHEN and CDR2 SYDVKM. Trimming stripped 6 bases from V and 7 bases from J, with 10 bases between. The CDR3 nucleotides are TGTGCCAGCAGGGGGGTCTATGAGCAGTACTTC. Translating it yields CASRGVYEQYF.

The chain links TRBV5-1 to TRBJ1-1, with D uncertain. CDR1 is SGHRS and CDR2 is YFSETQ in the germline V gene. This CDR3 has 14 residues. The V end was cut by 1 base, the J end by 10 bases, with 17 bases between. This CDR3 is CASSLKAEVDRAFF. CDR3 sequence (DNA): TGCGCCAGCAGCTTGAAAGCAGAGGTAGACCGAGCTTTCTTT. The whole variable domain, remainder taken from reference TRBV5-1 and TRBJ1-1, is KAGVTQTPRYLIKTRGQQVTLSCSPISGHRSVSWYQQTPGQGLQFLFEYFSETQRNKGNFPGRFSGRQFSNSRSEMNVSTLELGDSALYLCASSLKAEVDRAFFGQGTRLTVV.

The chain uses TRBV2 and TRBJ2-7; D is ambiguous. This CDR3 region has 12 residues. Germline V gives CDR1 SNHLY, CDR2 FYNNEI. The V gene lost 2 bases and the J gene lost 9 bases, with 11 bases spanning the gap. CDR3 sequence (DNA): TGTGCCAGCAGTGAATCTTCCGTCGGGCAGTACTTC. Translating it yields CASSESSVGQYF.

This clonotype was counted at least ten times. The rearrangement links TRBV19 to TRBJ2-5, with 12 bases fitting TRBD2. With V trimmed by 6 bases and J by 1 base, 12 bases remained unmatched. The CDR3 spans 18 residues. Germline assignment: CDR1 LNHDA and CDR2 SQIVND (reference sequence). CDR3 in DNA: TGTGCCAGTAGGCCGGGACCCGGACTAGCGGGACCCCAAGAGACCCAGTACTTC. Its translation: CASRPGPGLAGPQETQYF.

This clonotype has a handful of counts. The J gene is TRBJ2-2, the V gene TRBV3-1, with TRBD2 as a possible D gene (5 bases). This CDR3 comprises 15 residues. CDR1 is LGHDT, CDR2 YNNKEL, per germline (reference sequence). With 3 bases removed from V and 4 bases from J, the gap between germline ends came to 12 bases. DNA for the CDR3: TGTGCCAGCAGCCAGGCGGAGGCGCCCACCGGGGAGCTGTTTTTT. Amino acids: CASSQAEAPTGELFF.

This clonotype was counted only a few times. The rearrangement uses TRBV7-9 and TRBJ2-5, with 11 bases matching TRBD2. Germline V gene sequence: CDR1 SEHNR, CDR2 FQNEAQ (reference sequence). After removal of 3 bases from V and 0 bases from J, the junction contained 6 bases not matched to a gene. CDR3 length: 17 residues. The CDR3: CASSLSSGGVDQETQYF. CDR3 DNA sequence: TGTGCCAGCAGCTTGAGTAGCGGGGGGGTAGACCAAGAGACCCAGTACTTC.

This clonotype was observed a few times. This chain links TRBV6-6 with TRBJ1-3; possibly TRBD1 for D (6 bases). The germline CDR1 and CDR2 sequences are MNHNY and SVGAGI (reference sequence). V lost 2 bases, J lost 3 bases, and 11 bases lay in between. This CDR3 contains 15 residues. CDR3 sequence reads: CASSYGDRFGNTIYF. For the CDR3, the DNA is TGTGCCAGCAGTTACGGTGACAGGTTTGGAAACACCATATATTTT.

This clonotype has at least ten counts. This chain links TRBV18 with TRBJ2-1; D may be TRBD1 (6 bases). The CDR3 is made up of 14 amino acids. Trimming left V 2 bases short and J 6 bases short, with 11 bases between. The germline gives CDR1 KGHSH, CDR2 LQKENI. CDR3 region: CASSPKGDSNEQFF. As DNA, the CDR3 is TGTGCCAGCTCACCAAAGGGGGATAGCAATGAGCAGTTCTTC. The full variable domain, with the rest looked up from reference TRBV18 and TRBJ2-1, is NAGVMQNPRHLVRRRGQEARLRCSPMKGHSHVYWYRQLPEEGLKFMVYLQKENIIDESGMPKERFSAEFPKEGPSILRIQQVVRGDSAAYFCASSPKGDSNEQFFGPGTRLTVL.